The 8 T cell receptor beta chains below all came from one sample that was sequenced in a study of blood T cell repertoires in COVID-19. Using immunoSEQ multiplex PCR, the repertoire was profiled, and TCRdb retains in-frame clones only, with some absent. This table has fewer than 130,000 clones, 69% appearing once. The sample was peripheral blood. These receptors all stem from an elderly man with acute or convalescent COVID-19.

This chain connects TRBV19 to TRBJ1-2; 8 bases line up with TRBD1. Trimming at V came to 6 bases and at J to 8 bases, leaving 5 bases not matched to a gene. Germline V gene data show CDR1 as LNHDA and CDR2 as SQIVND (reference sequence). The CDR3 contains 12 residues. CDR3 region: CASRDRGSGYTF. The CDR3 region has the DNA TGTGCCAGTAGAGACAGGGGCTCGGGCTACACCTTC. Together with reference TRBV19 and TRBJ1-2, the CDR3 gives the full variable domain: DGGITQSPKYLFRKEGQNVTLSCEQNLNHDAMYWYRQDPGQGLRLIYYSQIVNDFQKGDIAEGYSVSREKKESFPLTVTSAQKNPTAFYLCASRDRGSGYTFGSGTRLTVV.

The sample holds a few counts of this clone. The rearrangement links TRBV29-1 to TRBJ2-1; TRBD2 might be the D (6 bases). The CDR3 spans 12 residues. Germline-derived CDR1 and CDR2 are SQVTM and ANQGSEA. V lost 4 bases and J lost 7, with 11 bases in between. CDR3 region: CSVARSGNEQFF. In nucleotides, the CDR3 is TGCAGCGTTGCCAGGAGCGGGAATGAGCAGTTCTTC.

J is TRBJ2-1 and V is TRBV5-1, with 7 bases that match TRBD2. Germline CDR1 SGHRS, CDR2 YFSETQ. CDR3 length: 16 residues. The trim removed 0 bases at V and 1 base at J, leaving 4 bases unmatched. For the CDR3, the DNA is TGCGCCAGCAGCTTGGGCGGGAGTAGGTCCTACAATGAGCAGTTCTTC. It specifies CASSLGGSRSYNEQFF.

V and J are TRBV19 and TRBJ2-5; maybe TRBD1 (6 bases). Germline V gives CDR1 LNHDA, CDR2 SQIVND (reference sequence). This CDR3 has 14 residues. Between the trimmed V and J ends, which lost 2 bases and 5 bases, there was a span of 12 bases. The CDR3 DNA is TGTGCCAGTAGTATAAGGCAGGGGAAGGAGACCCAGTACTTC. The encoded protein is CASSIRQGKETQYF.

This sequence joins TRBV10-3 and TRBJ2-1; D not certain. CDR1 and CDR2 (germline): ENHRY, SYGVKD. V gave up 2 bases and J gave up 2 bases, with 4 bases separating them. The CDR3 sequence is 13 residues long. DNA of the CDR3: TGTGCCATCAGTGAGACTGCCTACAATGAGCAGTTCTTC. Translation: CAISETAYNEQFF.

In this sample, this clone turned up a few times. The chain has TRBV27 and TRBJ2-2; D unresolved. The CDR3 sequence is 12 residues long. V lost 5 bases, J lost 5 bases, and 6 bases lay in between. Germline V CDR1 and CDR2: MNHEY, SMNVEV (reference sequence). The CDR3 DNA sequence: TGTGCCAGCAGTCCCATGACCGGGGAGCTGTTTTTT. This codes for CASSPMTGELFF.

The V call is TRBV5-1, the J call TRBJ2-7; 7 bases are a match to TRBD1. Unmatched junction bases numbered 10, after V lost 3 bases and J lost 7 bases. The CDR3 has 14 residues. Germline V CDR1 and CDR2: SGHRS, YFSETQ. The CDR3 DNA follows: TGCGCCAGCAGCTCCACGACAGGGCCGGGGGAGCAGTACTTC. As protein: CASSSTTGPGEQYF.

The chain uses TRBV19 and TRBJ2-3; tentatively, D is TRBD1 (6 bases). Trimming stripped 6 bases from V and 5 bases from J, with 15 bases between. CDR1 and CDR2 from the germline V gene are LNHDA and SQIVND (reference sequence). The CDR3 has 14 residues. The CDR3 here is CASSLRGFGDTQYF. The CDR3 coding sequence is TGTGCCAGTAGCCTAAGGGGGTTTGGAGATACGCAGTATTTT. The full variable domain, with the rest looked up from reference TRBV19 and TRBJ2-3, is DGGITQSPKYLFRKEGQNVTLSCEQNLNHDAMYWYRQDPGQGLRLIYYSQIVNDFQKGDIAEGYSVSREKKESFPLTVTSAQKNPTAFYLCASSLRGFGDTQYFGPGTRLTVL.